The 22 T cell receptor beta chains below all came from one sample that was sequenced in a study of cytomegalovirus exposure and HLA in healthy donors. The study ran its PCR with 60 Vbeta and 13 Jbeta primers. TCRdb's copy holds only in-frame clones and misses some; the assay was immunoSEQ multiplex PCR. The table records some 120,000 clones, 80% of them present only once. The sample comprised PBMCs. The source of these receptors is a young man in good health and CMV-seronegative.

The J gene is TRBJ2-5, the V gene TRBV11-2; TRBD1 agrees at 8 bases. Trimming cost V 0 bases and J 5 bases; bases outside gene matches: 5. Germline lookup yields CDR1 SGHAT and CDR2 FQNNGV. The CDR3 is 15 residues long. The CDR3 nucleotides are TGTGCCAGCAGCTTAGACCCGACAGGGGTGGAGACCCAGTACTTC. Amino acids: CASSLDPTGVETQYF.

The chain employs TRBV11-1 and TRBJ2-7, with D maybe TRBD2 (6 bases). V lost 4 bases to trimming and J lost 5 bases, with 15 bases between them. The V gene's germline CDR1 is SGHAT and CDR2 FQDESV (reference sequence). There are 14 residues in the CDR3. The CDR3 DNA reads TGTGCCAGCAGCTCGCGTGGGGGGTTCCACGAGCAGTACTTC. This encodes CASSSRGGFHEQYF.

The chain carries TRBV18 and TRBJ2-2, with 8 bases matching TRBD2. Germline V CDR1 and CDR2: KGHSH, LQKENI. V gave up 6 bases and J gave up 6 bases; unmatched junction bases: 3. The CDR3 spans 13 residues. The CDR3 nucleotides are TGTGCCAGCTCCTCGCGGGAGGCCGGGGAGCTGTTTTTT. Its translation is CASSSREAGELFF.

The chain links TRBV7-5 to TRBJ2-7; the table's D call TRBD1 went unverified against the DNA. TRBV7-5 is an annotated pseudogene. This CDR3 is 15 amino acids long. CDR3 region: CARRGTPRRPYEQYF. The CDR3 DNA reads as TGTGCCAGAAGGGGGACACCTCGCCGCCCCTACGAGCAGTACTTC.

J is TRBJ2-7 and V is TRBV5-1; 7 nucleotides agree with TRBD1. Unmatched junction bases numbered 18, after V lost 0 bases and J lost 6 bases. Germline CDR1 is SGHRS and CDR2 is YFSETQ. CDR3 length: 18 amino acids. DNA of the CDR3: TGCGCCAGCAGCTTGGGGGCCATGTACCAGACAGGGATCGGCGAGCAGTACTTC. Residues: CASSLGAMYQTGIGEQYF.

This chain connects TRBV7-9 to TRBJ2-4, with TRBD1 as a possible D gene (5 bases). The CDR3 runs 18 residues. Per the germline V gene, CDR1 is SEHNR and CDR2 is FQNEAQ (reference sequence). The V and J ends lost 5 bases and 0 bases respectively, with 20 bases between them. In DNA, the CDR3 is TGTGCCAGCAGCCTGGACAAGGGCGAATTTCTAGCCAAAAACATTCAGTACTTC. Translated, it gives CASSLDKGEFLAKNIQYF.

The rearrangement uses TRBV28 and TRBJ2-5; 9 nucleotides agree with TRBD1. V lost 4 bases, J lost 5 bases, and 11 bases stayed unmatched. The germline V gene encodes CDR1 MDHEN and CDR2 SYDVKM. The CDR3 contains 16 residues. CDR3 protein: CASSSRWTGAHETQYF. CDR3 bases: TGTGCCAGCAGTTCCCGTTGGACAGGGGCGCATGAGACCCAGTACTTC. Together with reference TRBV28 and TRBJ2-5, the CDR3 gives the full variable domain: DVKVTQSSRYLVKRTGEKVFLECVQDMDHENMFWYRQDPGLGLRLIYFSYDVKMKEKGDIPEGYSVSREKKERFSLILESASTNQTSMYLCASSSRWTGAHETQYFGPGTRLLVL.

This clone was recorded a few times. The rearrangement links TRBV7-9 to TRBJ2-1; 7 nucleotides align to TRBD2. The trim removed 4 bases at V and 7 bases at J, leaving 7 bases unmatched. This CDR3 contains 14 residues. CDR1 is SEHNR, CDR2 FQNEAQ, per germline (reference sequence). CDR3 loop: CASSSGLVRNEQFF. The CDR3, as DNA: TGTGCCAGCAGCTCAGGACTAGTGAGGAATGAGCAGTTCTTC.

V usage is TRBV27 and J usage is TRBJ1-5; no reliable D call. This CDR3 is 15 amino acids long. Trimming removed 5 bases from V and 2 bases from J, with 13 bases in between. In germline, CDR1 is MNHEY, CDR2 SMNVEV (reference sequence). For the CDR3, the DNA is TGTGCCAGCAGTCCCGCAGGTGGCCGCAATCAGCCCCAGCATTTT. Residues: CASSPAGGRNQPQHF.

This rearrangement joins TRBV28 to TRBJ1-5, with 7 bases matching TRBD1. The CDR3 is 14 amino acids. Looked up from germline, CDR1 is MDHEN and CDR2 is SYDVKM. The ends lost 6 bases at V and 6 bases at J; junction bases unmatched: 8. The CDR3 DNA is TGTGCCAGCAGGCTGACAGGGAACGGTCAGCCCCAGCATTTT. Translating gives CASRLTGNGQPQHF.

This clone was found a few times. The J gene is TRBJ1-1, the V gene TRBV27, with D perhaps TRBD1 (5 bases). The germline V and J ends were trimmed by 3 bases and 1 base, with 9 bases remaining between them. This CDR3 comprises 14 residues. Germline values: CDR1 MNHEY, CDR2 SMNVEV (reference sequence). CDR3 sequence reads: CASSFYGANTEAFF. The CDR3 coding sequence is TGTGCCAGCAGTTTTTATGGGGCGAACACTGAAGCTTTCTTT.

The J gene is TRBJ2-3, the V gene TRBV5-1, with D perhaps matching TRBD2 (7 bases). V dropped 4 bases and J dropped 5 bases, with 17 bases sitting between them. The CDR3 runs 15 residues. Germline CDR1 is SGHRS and CDR2 is YFSETQ. As DNA, the CDR3 is TGCGCCAGCAGCCAAGTCGGGGGGCGAGGAGATACGCAGTATTTT. Its translation: CASSQVGGRGDTQYF.

The rearrangement links TRBV11-2 to TRBJ2-2; D possibly corresponds to TRBD1 (5 bases). This CDR3 comprises 17 residues. The germline CDR1 and CDR2 sequences are SGHAT and FQNNGV. V shed 3 bases and J shed 0 bases, with 14 bases lying between them. The CDR3 bases are TGTGCCAGCAGCTTTAGACAGCCACAGCCGAACACCGGGGAGCTGTTTTTT. It translates to CASSFRQPQPNTGELFF.

As for this clone: Other DNA sequences in this specimen translate into the identical CDR3. The chain has TRBV27 and TRBJ2-2; no clear D gene. The V end lost 6 bases, the J end lost 1 base, and 6 bases lay between the germline ends. This CDR3 region has 13 residues. Germline CDR1 MNHEY, CDR2 SMNVEV (reference sequence). As DNA, the CDR3 is TGTGCCAGCAGCCTCTTGAACACCGGGGAGCTGTTTTTT. It yields the protein CASSLLNTGELFF.

The genes are TRBV19 and TRBJ2-5; 13 bases match TRBD2. The J call is in doubt because the DNA end fits TRBJ2-7 better. Germline assignment: CDR1 LNHDA and CDR2 SQIVND (reference sequence). The CDR3 runs 15 residues. The chain's CDR3 is CASRQGLAGVHEQYF. The CDR3 region has the DNA TGTGCCAGTCGACAAGGACTAGCGGGAGTCCACGAGCAGTACTTC.

The chain has TRBV7-9 and TRBJ2-7; 7 nucleotides align to TRBD2. V gave up 1 base and J gave up 4 bases; unmatched junction bases: 10. Germline V lookup: CDR1 SEHNR, CDR2 FQNEAQ (reference sequence). This CDR3 comprises 16 residues. The CDR3 DNA reads as TGTGCCAGCAGCTTAGTCGAGGCGGGAGCTAGTTACGAGCAGTACTTC. This gives the protein CASSLVEAGASYEQYF. Looking up the rest from reference TRBV7-9 and TRBJ2-7 gives the full variable domain: DTGVSQNPRHKITKRGQNVTFRCDPISEHNRLYWYRQTLGQGPEFLTYFQNEAQLEKSRLLSDRFSAERPKGSFSTLEIQRTEQGDSAMYLCASSLVEAGASYEQYFGPGTRLTVT.

The CDR3 nucleotides are TGTGCCAGCAGCGCTACCCGGGACAGGGCTGAAGCTTTCTTT. The encoded protein is CASSATRDRAEAFF. The chain recombines TRBV6-1 with TRBJ1-1, with 9 bases that match TRBD1. Per the germline V gene, CDR1 is MNHNS and CDR2 is SASEGT. The CDR3 is 14 residues long. The J segment lost 6 bases and the V segment lost 6 bases, leaving 8 bases of the junction unmatched.

The rearrangement links TRBV10-1 to TRBJ1-1, with D possibly matching TRBD1 (5 bases). The germline V and J ends were trimmed by 6 bases and 3 bases, with 11 bases remaining between them. CDR1 is WNHNN, CDR2 SYGVQD, per germline (reference sequence). The CDR3 has 13 amino acids. CDR3 DNA sequence: TGCGCCAGCAGCAGGGCGCTGGACACTGAAGCTTTCTTT. Residues: CASSRALDTEAFF.

The chain couples TRBV5-4 to TRBJ2-7; 8 nucleotides agree with TRBD2. Germline V CDR1 and CDR2: SGHNT, YYREEE (reference sequence). V was clipped by 3 bases and J by 1 base; unmatched bases: 3. This CDR3 is 14 amino acids long. The CDR3 DNA is TGTGCCAGCAGCTCCGGGACTAGTTCCTACGAGCAGTACTTC. Residues: CASSSGTSSYEQYF.

The chain links TRBV7-9 to TRBJ1-2, with a tentative D call TRBD1 (6 bases). The CDR3 sequence is 16 residues long. V lost 7 bases, J lost 8 bases, and 26 bases lay in between. In germline, CDR1 is SEHNR, CDR2 FQNEAQ (reference sequence). CDR3 sequence: CASTLGRGGPRAGYTF. CDR3 nucleotides: TGTGCCAGCACCTTGGGTAGGGGGGGACCCCGGGCCGGCTACACCTTC. The variable domain in full, with the rest retrieved from reference TRBV7-9 and TRBJ1-2, is DTGVSQNPRHKITKRGQNVTFRCDPISEHNRLYWYRQTLGQGPEFLTYFQNEAQLEKSRLLSDRFSAERPKGSFSTLEIQRTEQGDSAMYLCASTLGRGGPRAGYTFGSGTRLTVV.

The rearrangement joins TRBV2 to TRBJ2-1, with 9 bases matching TRBD2. The CDR3 length is 13 residues. The germline V gene encodes CDR1 SNHLY and CDR2 FYNNEI. The CDR3 DNA reads as TGTGCGAGCGGTTTGCTAGCGGGGAATGAGCAGTTCTTC. This translates into CASGLLAGNEQFF.

This clone has just a few counts. In DNA, the CDR3 is TGTGCCAGTAGTATAGAACCGAGTCCCGGCTACACCTTC. Its translation: CASSIEPSPGYTF. The gene calls are TRBV19 and TRBJ1-2; D remains unclear. The CDR3 contains 13 residues. V lost 0 bases and J 8 bases, leaving 10 bases between the germline ends. Per the germline V gene, CDR1 is LNHDA and CDR2 is SQIVND (reference sequence).